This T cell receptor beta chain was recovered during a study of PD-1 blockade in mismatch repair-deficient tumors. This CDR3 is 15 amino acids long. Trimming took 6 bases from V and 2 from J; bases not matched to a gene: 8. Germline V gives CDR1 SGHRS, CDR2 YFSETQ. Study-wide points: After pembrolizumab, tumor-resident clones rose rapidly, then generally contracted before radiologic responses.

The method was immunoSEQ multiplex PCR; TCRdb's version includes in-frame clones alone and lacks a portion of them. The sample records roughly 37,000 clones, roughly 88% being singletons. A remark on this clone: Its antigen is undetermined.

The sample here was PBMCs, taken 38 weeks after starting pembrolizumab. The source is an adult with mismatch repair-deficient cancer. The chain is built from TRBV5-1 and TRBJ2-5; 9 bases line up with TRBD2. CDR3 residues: CASIRGSGGQETQYF. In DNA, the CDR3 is TGCGCCAGCATCCGGGGGAGCGGGGGGCAAGAGACCCAGTACTTC.